This T cell receptor (beta chain) was sequenced during a study of shared clonotypes between healthy human individuals. Background on the study: Each donor's CD4 naive and CD4 memory cells filled three plates apiece, CD8 naive two, and CD8 memory one.

CDR1 is SGHVS and CDR2 is FQNEAQ in the germline V gene. The length of the CDR3 is 15 residues. Losses at the gene ends were 0 bases for V and 3 bases for J; bases not matched to a gene: 4. With CCR7-negative CD45RA+ TemRA cells, CD45RO+ cells were combined in CD8 memory. Sequencing used immunoSEQ multiplex PCR; TCRdb keeps in-frame clones, though not all of them. The sample carries 100,000 or so clones, around 64% recorded once. This TCR was recovered from a woman under 40 in good health. What was sequenced was memory CD8+ T cells sorted from blood. Subset in this sample: CD45RO+ cells pooled with CCR7-negative TemRA cells. The rearrangement links TRBV7-8 to TRBJ2-7, with 8 positions matching TRBD2. CDR3 bases: TGTGCCAGCAGCTTAGCGCGGACTAGCAGCTACGAGCAGTACTTC. Its protein is CASSLARTSSYEQYF.